This T cell receptor (beta chain) is drawn from a study of blood T cells in healthy people across ages. A note on this clonotype: Its antigen is undetermined.

Broader study findings: Lack of knowledge of donor CMV status possibly confounded expanded clonotype changes.

The use of a sample-barcoded 5' primer and a J-beta primer mix characterized a second PCR of roughly 7 to 11 cycles. TCRdb reprocessed the 5' RACE reads via MiXCR and lists one record per CDR3 protein. The data show 1.5 million to 2 million distinct CDR3 sequences, about 28% seen once. Source material: blood. The origin of this receptor is a woman under 40 in good health.

As DNA, the CDR3 is TGCAGTGCAGTCAGACTAGCCGACGCCTACGAGCAGTACTTC. Translating gives CSAVRLADAYEQYF. The chain carries TRBV20-1 and TRBJ2-7, with 7 nucleotides matching TRBD2. The CDR3 is 14 residues long. Germline CDR1 and CDR2: DFQATT and SNEGSKA (reference sequence). V lost 6 bases to trimming and J lost 2 bases; unmatched junction nucleotides: 10.